This TCR beta chain appears in the sequencing data of a study of cytomegalovirus exposure and HLA in healthy donors. Study-wide results and limits: In a later analysis, CMV-associated beta chains were mostly HLA-associated, it appeared.

Germline CDR1 is SGHNT and CDR2 is YENEEA. The CDR3 is 13 amino acids. The junction had 6 bases not matched to a gene; V was cut back by 5 bases and J by 8 bases. PCR amplification relied on 60 Vbeta primers (plus 13 Jbeta primers). Study processing details: Later, 80 million or so unique TCR beta chains were counted in an analysis, and about 10 million of them were shared. This table comes from immunoSEQ multiplex PCR, and its TCRdb copy is limited to in-frame clones, with some not included. D and trimming come from the DNA, and the V and J calls and clone size come from that table. The repertoire holds 120,000 or so clones, with over 60% as singletons. This clone was counted between two and nine times. Its antigen is still unknown.

V is TRBV11-3 and J is TRBJ2-1; TRBD2 matches 7 bases. Sequencing was performed on PBMCs. The sequence came from a woman between 55 and 75 years old in good health and CMV-seropositive. CDR3: CASSVGTIDEQFF. The CDR3 region has the DNA TGTGCCAGCAGCGTTGGGACTATTGATGAGCAGTTCTTC.